This T cell receptor (beta chain) was sequenced for a study of blood T cell repertoires in COVID-19. The V gene end was trimmed by 3 bases and the J gene end by 5 bases; junction bases not matched to a gene: 8. Germline V gene sequence: CDR1 SGHNT, CDR2 YENEEA. CDR3 length: 15 amino acids. Produced via immunoSEQ multiplex PCR; TCRdb's table is partial and in-frame only. The table lists 100,000 to 150,000 clones, roughly 86% of them singletons. Sequenced: peripheral blood. The sequence came from an older woman with COVID-19, enrolled during active disease. The V and J genes are TRBV11-3 and TRBJ2-3; 7 bases agree with TRBD1. CDR3 protein: CASSLGQQYLDTQYF. CDR3 DNA sequence: TGTGCCAGCAGCTTGGGACAGCAATATTTAGATACGCAGTATTTT.